These T cell receptor beta chains were read from a single sample in a study of cytomegalovirus exposure and HLA in healthy donors. The repertoire was sequenced with immunoSEQ multiplex PCR; TCRdb's copy has only in-frame clones and lacks some. The table lists about 100,000 clones, about 85% of them singletons, with 3% in the top ten. The specimen was PBMCs. The receptors here all came from a young woman in good health and CMV-seronegative. Each CDR3 is given with its conserved first and last residue.

V gene	J gene	CDR3 protein
TRBV6-1	TRBJ1-4	CASSGGLFATNEKLFF
TRBV30	TRBJ1-6	CAWHTQQLQGSSYNSPLHF
TRBV5-1	TRBJ2-7	CASSPSGGINSYEQYF
TRBV7-9	TRBJ2-7	CASSATGQGSYEQYF
TRBV7-8	TRBJ2-3	CASSLALWGGNTDTQYF
TRBV29-1	TRBJ1-2	CSAGERGGLRDGYTF
TRBV13	TRBJ2-3	CASSLAGGTDTQYF
TRBV14	TRBJ2-7	CASSQGLAGGYEQYF
TRBV7-8	TRBJ2-1	CASSSPRLAGDRNEQFF
TRBV27	TRBJ2-1	CASSILAGGNEQFF
TRBV23-1	TRBJ2-2	CASSPQNTGELFF
TRBV6-4	TRBJ1-4	CASSDSGGLGEKLFF
TRBV7-9	TRBJ2-1	CASSPRAGTGGHNEQFF
TRBV27	TRBJ1-1	CASTEGNEAFF
TRBV5-1	TRBJ1-1	CASSSNQGPVNTEAFF
TRBV29-1	TRBJ2-5	CSGVRGETQYF
TRBV4-1	TRBJ1-2	CASSQGESYGYTF
TRBV27	TRBJ1-2	CASSLYWGQLNYGYTF
TRBV15	TRBJ1-6	CATSRTLQGSLLF
TRBV5-1	TRBJ1-1	CASSSGGSTEAFF
TRBV2	TRBJ2-1	CASSETLTSTSSYNEQFF
TRBV11-2	TRBJ2-7	CASSFRGPYEQYF
TRBV28	TRBJ1-2	CASSYRTGTNYGYTF
TRBV4-2	TRBJ2-1	CASSRLSGGSSYNEQFF
TRBV25-1	.	CASSGGGTYEQYF
TRBV19	TRBJ2-2	CASSIDGGPVAGELFF
TRBV11-3	TRBJ2-1	CASSLDGFGGGSDNEQFF
TRBV14	TRBJ2-1	CASSQDKGTSSNNEQFF
TRBV7-9	TRBJ1-4	CASSLAGGNEKLFF
TRBV11-2	TRBJ2-1	CASSLGSGQGNEQFF
TRBV5-1	TRBJ1-1	CASSFDRASTEAFF
TRBV5-1	TRBJ2-1	CASSLKTGVNYNEQFF
TRBV2	TRBJ1-3	CASSDYSRQSSGNTIYF
TRBV7-9	TRBJ2-1	CASRRGGAYNEQFF
TRBV29-1	TRBJ2-3	CSVDPQTSTDTQYF
TRBV6-1	TRBJ2-1	CASSVALRLLSSYNEQFF
TRBV6-5	TRBJ1-5	CASGRTGSAPQHF
TRBV25-1	TRBJ1-3	CASSASPNTIYF
TRBV10-3	TRBJ2-5	CAISVLPSGAYRTQYF